This TCR beta chain was identified in a study of blood T cell repertoires in COVID-19 (dated by TCRdb to 2018 to 2020). Describing the broader study: The collaborator samples originated in the United States, Italy and Spain and spanned the acute and convalescent phases of COVID-19. The repertoires were released in a freely available public database intended as a resource for research on the immune response to SARS-CoV-2. The sample metadata nearly always contained a de-identified subject ID, COVID-19 status, age in years and sex. Subjects who had been exposed to COVID-19, were actively infected with it, or had recovered from it provided the deeply sampled blood TCRbeta repertoires that made up the dataset. The prospective study material was composed of cDNA or gDNA derived from T cells, B-cell-depleted T cells, or PBMCs. Where available, HLA class I and class II types were obtained from metadata supplied by the sample provider rather than from assay-based typing. Samples came from the ongoing ImmuneRACE study (first 160 participants) plus 1,254 subjects from 6 global collaborators. Beyond this particular receptor, the publication reports: The amount of clinical and demographic metadata varied by source and participant and was provided uncurated.

Collaborating institutions collected whole blood in K2EDTA tubes following their own protocols. Collaborator samples were shipped for TCRbeta analysis as frozen whole blood, isolated PBMCs, or DNA extracted from either sample type. Remarks on this clone: Its binding antigen is unknown. No much larger clone is present one base from it, and per-base qualities are unavailable. Other DNA sequences within the sample encode an identical CDR3.

V gives up 5 bases and J gives up 0 bases, and the segment between their germline ends measures 10 bases. The germline V gene supplies CDR1 SNHLY and CDR2 FYNNEI. The CDR3 sequence holds 14 residues, the cysteine and phenylalanine included. The retained sequence is limited to the CDR3, 42 bases, with the frame set at the first base. TCRbeta CDR3 regions were amplified from genomic DNA by means of the immunoSEQ Assay, a bias-controlled multiplex PCR. The original pipeline was this. Nucleated cell counts per sample were estimated from amplification of reference gene primers within the assay. Sequence reads were collapsed and filtered to measure the absolute abundance of every unique TCRbeta CDR3 rearrangement. Productive Simpson clonality was computed per sample as the square root of Simpson's diversity index over productive rearrangements. The clones in this table, taken by TCRdb from immuneACCESS, are in-frame only. Not every clone is retained; where verified, under half of the shortfall comes from an unresolved V gene, and the cause of the rest is unknown. For V, J and clone size, that table is used; D and trimming come from the DNA. The sample yields 450,000 to 500,000 clones; over 75% were counted once. The ten largest make up 3% to 4% of the sample.

Sequenced sample: peripheral blood. Recombination linked TRBV2 to TRBJ1-1; the D gene is possibly TRBD1, with 6 bases matching. The TCR originated in a human donor in a cohort sampled during active COVID-19. The nucleotides read TGTGCCAGCAGTAGAACAGGGATGAACACTGAAGCTTTCTTT. The resulting protein is CASSRTGMNTEAFF.